The clone carrying this TCR beta chain came up a few times. Researchers amplified the TCR beta CDR3 regions from RNA transcripts. With the HTBI primer set, the TCR CDR3 went through a first round of RT-PCR. In TCRdb, the multiplex PCR reads were re-called with MiXCR into one record per CDR3 protein. Altogether hundreds of thousands of distinct CDR3 sequences are present, more than 30% being singletons, with the ten largest covering more than 7%. This sample was included in a study of T cells in Graves' hyperthyroidism and ophthalmopathy. Trimming took 4 bases from V and 1 from J; bases not matched to a gene: 9. In germline, CDR1 is SGHVS, CDR2 FQNEAQ. This CDR3 has 17 residues.

This rearrangement joins TRBV7-8 to TRBJ2-7; TRBD2 matches 11 bases. The TCR was taken from a man aged 18 to 35 with Graves' hyperthyroidism. The sample was blood. CDR3 DNA: TGTGCCAGCAGCTCCCTCTTTGGACTAGCGGGTTCCTACGAGCAGTACTTC. Encoded protein: CASSSLFGLAGSYEQYF.